This T cell receptor gamma chain was recorded in a study of gamma delta lymphoproliferative disorders and STAT genes. About the study: Gamma-chain libraries were built from at least 50 ng of genomic DNA with the LymphoTrack Dx TCRG Assay. For the delta chain, EuroClonality-NGS standard procedure was applied.

In its sample, this clone is large. Its antigen remains unidentified. The DNA is left out, because the CDR3 cannot be placed on it with certainty; the CDR3 is given as TCRdb lists it. TCRdb called clones anew from the multiplex PCR reads with CATT. The sample carries approximately 780 gamma-chain clones, about a sixth recorded once. Genomic DNA from isolated PBMCs served as the sequencing template. Age- and sex-matched healthy adult donors provided control blood. The CDR3 has 27 residues if both end residues are counted. General observations from the study: Control T cells likely spanned varied maturation stages, whereas leukemic cells were skewed toward terminal effectors.

Sequencing input: blood. The TCR was taken from a human donor in good health. V gene assignment gives TRGV11, but the J gene was left uncalled. TRGV11 has ORF status, its function being uncertain. CDR3 region: CTTVPAGLGRGWKHSNNIGSSDWIKTF.